This T cell receptor (beta chain) originates from a study of OX40 agonist ivuxolimab in advanced cancers. Libraries were prepared by immunoSEQ multiplex PCR; TCRdb keeps only in-frame clonotypes and omits some of them. The sample includes about 66,000 clones, roughly four fifths of them seen just once. Study conclusions and caveats: The authors did not determine the antigen specificity of the expanded peripheral T cells. Expanded clones were, on average, more numerous in CD8+ T cells than in CD4+.

This clone has more than one count but fewer than ten. The antigen remains undetermined. V lost 6 bases, J lost 9 bases, and 12 bases lay in between. The CDR3 sequence is 11 residues long. CDR1 is MGHDK, CDR2 SYGVNS, per germline. The V gene is TRBV25-1, the J gene TRBJ2-7, with D possibly matching TRBD1 (5 bases). This sequence originates from an adult with an advanced solid tumor such as melanoma, head and neck, liver or kidney cancer. The material was CD4+ or CD8+ T cells sorted from blood, obtained in a trial of the OX40 agonist ivuxolimab. The CDR3, as DNA: TGTGCCAGCAGCCAAAGGGGTAGGCAGTACTTC. It yields the protein CASSQRGRQYF.